One T cell receptor (beta chain) is described in this entry. Germline trimming cut 0 bases from V and 4 bases from J; bases unmatched to any gene: 8. Germline V CDR1 and CDR2: MGHRA, YSYEKL. The CDR3 is 16 residues long. Assay used: immunoSEQ multiplex PCR; TCRdb lists only in-frame clones, some missing. The table has about 70,000 clones, approximately 86% seen once. These data are taken from a study of OX40 agonist ivuxolimab in advanced cancers. The material sequenced was CD4+ or CD8+ T cells sorted from blood, taken in a trial of the OX40 agonist ivuxolimab. This TCR came from an adult with an advanced solid tumor such as melanoma, head and neck, liver or kidney cancer. The chain has TRBV4-1 and TRBJ1-2; 7 bases map to TRBD1. CDR3 coding DNA: TGCGCCAGCAGCCAAGATGATGGGGACAGCCGCTATGGCTACACCTTC. This codes for CASSQDDGDSRYGYTF.